The next 31 T cell receptor beta chains were all read from a single sample in a study of blood T cell repertoires in COVID-19. Clones were sequenced by immunoSEQ multiplex PCR, and TCRdb holds only the in-frame ones, with some missing. The sample lists approximately 120,000 clones; around 83% were seen once. The sequencing input was PBMCs or T cells enriched from blood (not recorded which). The receptors come from a man in his thirties or forties who had recovered from COVID-19.

The genes are TRBV19 and TRBJ2-1; a possible D gene is TRBD1 (5 bases). Trimming pared 4 bases from V and 5 bases from J, leaving 12 bases between. The CDR3 totals 14 residues. Germline lookup yields CDR1 LNHDA and CDR2 SQIVND (reference sequence). CDR3 DNA sequence: TGTGCCAGTAGTACCGGACACGCCAACAATGAGCAGTTCTTC. It encodes CASSTGHANNEQFF.

V and J are TRBV4-1 and TRBJ2-7; TRBD2 agrees at 10 bases. Germline assignment: CDR1 MGHRA and CDR2 YSYEKL. V lost 0 bases to trimming and J lost 3 bases; unmatched junction nucleotides: 5. This CDR3 contains 16 residues. The CDR3 reads CASSQDPASGSYEQYF. CDR3 nucleotides: TGCGCCAGCAGCCAAGATCCGGCTAGCGGGAGCTACGAGCAGTACTTC.

This clone was counted between two and nine times. V usage is TRBV19 and J usage is TRBJ1-5; D is undetermined. Germline CDR1 reads LNHDA; CDR2 reads SQIVND (reference sequence). CDR3 length: 13 residues. With 3 bases removed from V and 6 bases from J, the gap between germline ends came to 9 bases. The chain's CDR3 is CASSMQEGQPQHF. The CDR3, as DNA: TGTGCCAGTAGTATGCAGGAGGGTCAGCCCCAGCATTTT.

This clone was seen a single time. V and J are TRBV5-1 and TRBJ1-1, with 9 bases fitting TRBD1. Trimming removed 4 bases from V and 1 base from J; junction bases left unmatched: 8. The CDR3 contains 16 residues. The germline gives CDR1 SGHRS, CDR2 YFSETQ. CDR3 nucleotides: TGCGCCAGCAGCGCCCGGACAGGGGAGGGGAACACTGAAGCTTTCTTT. This translates into CASSARTGEGNTEAFF. Using reference TRBV5-1 and TRBJ1-1 for the parts outside the CDR3, the full variable domain is KAGVTQTPRYLIKTRGQQVTLSCSPISGHRSVSWYQQTPGQGLQFLFEYFSETQRNKGNFPGRFSGRQFSNSRSEMNVSTLELGDSALYLCASSARTGEGNTEAFFGQGTRLTVV.

This clone was observed a handful of times. The chain is built from TRBV4-2 and TRBJ1-6; tentative D call: TRBD1 (6 bases). V was trimmed by 0 bases and J by 6 bases, leaving 15 bases between them. The CDR3 has 17 amino acids. Germline V gene lookup returns CDR1 LGHNA and CDR2 YNFKEQ. CDR3 sequence (DNA): TGTGCCAGCAGCCAAGAAAGGATGACAGGTCTTAATTCACCCCTCCACTTT. It specifies CASSQERMTGLNSPLHF.

This chain uses TRBV19 with TRBJ1-5, with D tentatively TRBD1 (5 bases). There are 13 residues in the CDR3. Trimming removed 3 bases at V and 7 bases at J, with 10 bases between. Germline V lookup: CDR1 LNHDA, CDR2 SQIVND (reference sequence). This chain's CDR3 is CASSIGQDQPQHF. The CDR3 region has the DNA TGTGCCAGTAGTATCGGACAAGACCAGCCCCAGCATTTT. The full variable domain, completed using reference TRBV19 and TRBJ1-5, is DGGITQSPKYLFRKEGQNVTLSCEQNLNHDAMYWYRQDPGQGLRLIYYSQIVNDFQKGDIAEGYSVSREKKESFPLTVTSAQKNPTAFYLCASSIGQDQPQHFGDGTRLSIL.

This rearrangement joins TRBV5-4 to TRBJ2-3, with TRBD2 identical over 14 bases. V shed 4 bases and J 1 base; nucleotides not matched to a gene: 2. This CDR3 spans 16 amino acids. Germline CDR1 SGHNT, CDR2 YYREEE (reference sequence). The CDR3 DNA reads TGTGCCAGCAGCATGACTAGCGGGGGGGGCACAGATACGCAGTATTTT. This encodes CASSMTSGGGTDTQYF.

V and J are TRBV11-3 and TRBJ2-1, with 7 positions matching TRBD1. V lost 1 base, J lost 6 bases, and 6 bases stayed unmatched. The CDR3 has 15 amino acids. Germline CDR1 SGHNT, CDR2 YENEEA. The CDR3 DNA reads as TGTGCCAGCAGCTTAGGGGACAGTCCACTCAATGAGCAGTTCTTC. It encodes CASSLGDSPLNEQFF.

The chain links TRBV10-3 to TRBJ2-6; D call uncertain. V was clipped by 0 bases and J by 0 bases, with 12 bases between them. The germline CDR1 and CDR2 sequences are ENHRY and SYGVKD. The CDR3 contains 18 residues. Written as DNA, the CDR3 is TGTGCCATCAGTGAGTCGTGGAGTGTCAACTCTGGGGCCAACGTCCTGACTTTC. This encodes CAISESWSVNSGANVLTF.

The gene calls are TRBV24-1 and TRBJ1-2; 7 bases fit TRBD1. CDR1 is KGHDR and CDR2 is SFDVKD in the germline V gene. The CDR3 extends over 18 amino acids. Trimming took 0 bases from V and 0 from J; bases not matched to a gene: 9. CDR3 sequence (DNA): TGTGCCACCAGTGATTTGCACGGAGGGACAGAACCTAACTATGGCTACACCTTC. Protein: CATSDLHGGTEPNYGYTF.

The J gene is TRBJ1-1, the V gene TRBV11-1; maybe TRBD1 (6 bases). The ends were cut back, 8 bases at V and 2 bases at J, with 12 bases in the middle. The germline CDR1 and CDR2 sequences are SGHAT and FQDESV (reference sequence). The CDR3 sequence is 13 residues long. In DNA, the CDR3 is TGTGCCAGCGAAAAGGGGGTAAACACTGAAGCTTTCTTT. Its translation: CASEKGVNTEAFF.

V gene TRBV4-2 combines with J gene TRBJ1-2, with TRBD1 matching over 11 bases. This CDR3 has 17 residues. Germline CDR1 is LGHNA and CDR2 is YNFKEQ. V lost 0 bases and J lost 8; bases outside the gene matches: 11. The CDR3 region is CASSQEDRGLTSGGYTF. In DNA, the CDR3 is TGTGCCAGCAGCCAAGAGGACAGGGGGCTCACGTCCGGGGGCTACACCTTC.

The rearrangement joins TRBV5-1 to TRBJ1-3; D not resolved. This CDR3 has 17 amino acids. Germline V gene lookup returns CDR1 SGHRS and CDR2 YFSETQ. V was shortened by 4 bases and J by 0 bases, with 17 bases between the two germline ends. In nucleotides, the CDR3 is TGCGCCAGCAGCCAGGATACTTCGGGGTTCTCTGGAAACACCATATATTTT. This translates into CASSQDTSGFSGNTIYF. The full variable domain, with the rest looked up from reference TRBV5-1 and TRBJ1-3, is KAGVTQTPRYLIKTRGQQVTLSCSPISGHRSVSWYQQTPGQGLQFLFEYFSETQRNKGNFPGRFSGRQFSNSRSEMNVSTLELGDSALYLCASSQDTSGFSGNTIYFGEGSWLTVV.

V usage is TRBV6-5 and J usage is TRBJ1-5; D perhaps matches TRBD1 (6 bases). Trimming cost V 6 bases and J 7 bases, with 13 bases left between them. This CDR3 is 13 amino acids long. The germline gives CDR1 MNHEY, CDR2 SVGAGI. CDR3 nucleotide sequence: TGTGCCAGCAGGATAGACAGGTCCCAGCCCCAGCATTTT. Translated, it gives CASRIDRSQPQHF.

The V and J genes are TRBV10-1 and TRBJ1-1, with a weak D call TRBD1 (5 bases). The CDR3 consists of 15 residues. Germline CDR1 WNHNN, CDR2 SYGVQD (reference sequence). Deletions cut 3 bases from V and 0 bases from J, with 11 bases between. The CDR3 sequence is CASSDGGAVNTEAFF. The CDR3 nucleotides read TGCGCCAGCAGTGATGGAGGGGCTGTGAACACTGAAGCTTTCTTT.

The rearrangement uses TRBV5-8 and TRBJ1-3; D unresolved. Germline V gives CDR1 SGHTS, CDR2 YDEGEE. Trimming cost V 5 bases and J 2 bases, with 17 bases left between them. The length of the CDR3 is 16 residues. The CDR3 nucleotides read TGTGCCAGCAGTCGGGGAATTCTCCAAACTGGAAACACCATATATTTT. Residues: CASSRGILQTGNTIYF.

The V and J genes are TRBV5-1 and TRBJ2-2; D might be TRBD2 (6 bases). V lost 5 bases to trimming and J lost 0 bases, with 11 bases between them. CDR3 length equals 15 residues. Germline V CDR1 and CDR2: SGHRS, YFSETQ. CDR3 region: CASSFTSSNTGELFF. CDR3 bases: TGCGCCAGCAGTTTTACTAGCTCGAACACCGGGGAGCTGTTTTTT.

The chain is built from TRBV25-1 and TRBJ1-3, with a weak D call TRBD1 (5 bases). The germline CDR1 and CDR2 sequences are MGHDK and SYGVNS. Trimming shortened V by 4 bases and J by 4 bases, and 14 bases separated the two germline ends. The CDR3 has 15 amino acids. CDR3 region: CASSGQNLKGNTIYF. The CDR3 DNA is TGTGCCAGCAGTGGACAGAATCTTAAAGGAAACACCATATATTTT.

The chain combines TRBV11-1 with TRBJ2-1; D may be TRBD1 (6 bases). Per the germline V gene, CDR1 is SGHAT and CDR2 is FQDESV (reference sequence). The V end was cut by 5 bases, the J end by 5 bases, with 16 bases between. This CDR3 region has 15 residues. The CDR3, as DNA: TGTGCCAGCAGCCTCCCGTCAGGGGTCCACAATGAGCAGTTCTTC. The encoded protein is CASSLPSGVHNEQFF.

This rearrangement joins TRBV5-4 to TRBJ2-5; D remains unclear. CDR1 is SGHNT and CDR2 is YYREEE in the germline V gene (reference sequence). Trimming removed 4 bases at V and 5 bases at J, with 9 bases between. The CDR3 spans 12 residues. The CDR3 coding sequence is TGTGCCAGCAGCCTCAACAGCGAGACCCAGTACTTC. This gives the protein CASSLNSETQYF.

V is TRBV6-5 and J is TRBJ2-2; tentative D call: TRBD2 (5 bases). Germline V gives CDR1 MNHEY, CDR2 SVGAGI. V was clipped by 6 bases and J by 5 bases, with 13 bases between them. The CDR3 is 14 amino acids. CDR3 bases: TGTGCCAGCAGCCACTCCGGCGGGACCGGGGAGCTGTTTTTT. This translates into CASSHSGGTGELFF.

The chain recombines TRBV11-2 with TRBJ2-2; the D gene is possibly TRBD1 (6 bases). This CDR3 has 15 amino acids. The germline V gene encodes CDR1 SGHAT and CDR2 FQNNGV. The ends were cut back, 3 bases at V and 0 bases at J, with 8 bases in the middle. The CDR3 spells CASSLGHANTGELFF. The CDR3 DNA reads TGTGCCAGCAGCTTGGGACACGCGAACACCGGGGAGCTGTTTTTT.

This chain connects TRBV27 to TRBJ2-1; possible D gene TRBD2, 5 bases. CDR1 MNHEY and CDR2 SMNVEV come from the germline V gene (reference sequence). Trimming removed 7 bases from V and 3 bases from J, with 10 bases in between. The CDR3 runs to 13 residues. CDR3 DNA: TGTGCCAGCACCCTAGCCGGCTACAATGAGCAGTTCTTC. This codes for CASTLAGYNEQFF.

This clone was recorded once. This chain joins TRBV6-6 and TRBJ1-6, with D possibly matching TRBD1 (6 bases). Trimming took off 4 bases at V and 5 bases at J, with 15 bases between the two ends. CDR1 is MNHNY, CDR2 SVGAGI, per germline (reference sequence). CDR3 size: 16 residues. CDR3 protein: CASSSSRQADNSPLHF. CDR3 sequence (DNA): TGTGCCAGCAGTTCTTCTCGACAGGCAGATAATTCACCCCTCCACTTT.

This chain connects TRBV15 to TRBJ1-2; D is unclear. The CDR3 contains 14 residues. The germline CDR1 and CDR2 sequences are LNHNV and YYDKDF (reference sequence). Trimming cost V 1 base and J 3 bases, with 9 bases left between them. CDR3 residues: CATSRVGQDYGYTF. The DNA of the CDR3 is TGTGCCACCAGCAGAGTGGGTCAGGACTATGGCTACACCTTC.

The chain uses TRBV11-2 and TRBJ2-2; TRBD1 agrees at 9 bases. This CDR3 region has 15 residues. Germline V gene data show CDR1 as SGHAT and CDR2 as FQNNGV. After removal of 3 bases from V and 5 bases from J, the junction contained 4 bases not matched to a gene. In nucleotides, the CDR3 is TGTGCCAGCAGCTTGACAGGGGGATATACCGGGGAGCTGTTTTTT. Residues: CASSLTGGYTGELFF. Based on the CDR3 plus reference TRBV11-2 and TRBJ2-2, the full variable domain is EAGVAQSPRYKIIEKRQSVAFWCNPISGHATLYWYQQILGQGPKLLIQFQNNGVVDDSQLPKDRFSAERLKGVDSTLKIQPAKLEDSAVYLCASSLTGGYTGELFFGEGSRLTVL.

The chain carries TRBV5-1 and TRBJ2-5, with 8 nucleotides matching TRBD1. The CDR3 covers 15 residues. In germline, CDR1 is SGHRS, CDR2 YFSETQ. J was trimmed by 2 bases and V by 4 bases; bases with no gene match: 7. The CDR3 DNA is TGCGCCAGCAGCCTGGGACAGGCTAAACAAGAGACCCAGTACTTC. This gives the protein CASSLGQAKQETQYF.

The chain links TRBV15 to TRBJ1-3; D ambiguous. Germline V gene lookup returns CDR1 LNHNV and CDR2 YYDKDF (reference sequence). CDR3 length: 17 residues. V lost 0 bases and J 4 bases, leaving 16 bases between the germline ends. The chain's CDR3 is CATSRDPGVSGGNTIYF. The CDR3 coding sequence is TGTGCCACCAGCAGAGATCCAGGAGTTTCGGGGGGAAACACCATATATTTT.

The chain combines TRBV29-1 with TRBJ2-7, with 9 bases that match TRBD2. The CDR3 sequence is 13 residues long. Germline trimming cut 7 bases from V and 0 bases from J; bases unmatched to any gene: 4. CDR1 SQVTM and CDR2 ANQGSEA come from the germline V gene. The CDR3 loop is CSATSGLSYEQYF. CDR3 sequence (DNA): TGCAGCGCGACTAGCGGACTCTCCTACGAGCAGTACTTC.

The chain recombines TRBV10-1 with TRBJ1-2; 12 nucleotides line up with TRBD1. This CDR3 is built from 16 residues. V was clipped by 10 bases and J by 2 bases; unmatched bases: 11. Germline lookup yields CDR1 WNHNN and CDR2 SYGVQD (reference sequence). CDR3 DNA: TGCGCCACTATTTCCGGGACAGGGGGCTCGAACTATGGCTACACCTTC. Encoded protein: CATISGTGGSNYGYTF.

J is TRBJ2-7 and V is TRBV4-2; 8 positions agree with TRBD2. The CDR3 sequence is 17 residues long. With V trimmed by 0 bases and J by 4 bases, 11 bases remained unmatched. Per germline, CDR1 LGHNA and CDR2 YNFKEQ. This CDR3 is CASSQDLLELADYEQYF. CDR3 sequence (DNA): TGTGCCAGCAGCCAAGATCTCCTAGAACTAGCGGATTACGAGCAGTACTTC.